This T cell receptor (beta chain) was obtained from a study of blood T cell repertoires in COVID-19. V dropped 0 bases and J dropped 6; count of bases not matched to a gene: 2. CDR1 and CDR2 from the germline V gene are SGDLS and YYNGEE. The CDR3 is 13 amino acids. Assay: immunoSEQ multiplex PCR; the TCRdb copy retains only in-frame clones and omits some. The sample records fewer than 300,000 clones, approximately 85% being singletons. This receptor was identified in a man aged 18 to 29 with active or convalescent COVID-19. The chain has TRBV9 and TRBJ1-1, with 7 bases matching TRBD1. Sequencing was done on a sample of peripheral blood. The CDR3 reads CASSVGDSAEAFF. Here the CDR3 DNA reads TGTGCCAGCAGCGTAGGGGACAGCGCTGAAGCTTTCTTT.